Given below is one T cell receptor (beta chain) in context. Here immunoSEQ multiplex PCR was the method, and the copy in TCRdb shows in-frame clones only, minus some. The sample records about 36,000 clones, approximately 93% being singletons. The sample originates from a study of control samples from healthy donors and cancer patients. CDR1 is SGDLS and CDR2 is YYNGEE in the germline V gene. This CDR3 comprises 16 residues. Deletions cut 4 bases from V and 6 bases from J, with 22 bases between. V and J are TRBV9 and TRBJ1-2; D remains ambiguous. Sequencing used PBMCs. This TCR derives from a man aged 35-49 years with colorectal cancer. The CDR3: CASSPRPVEGADGYTF. CDR3 coding DNA: TGTGCCAGCAGCCCCCGACCGGTTGAAGGCGCCGATGGCTACACCTTC.